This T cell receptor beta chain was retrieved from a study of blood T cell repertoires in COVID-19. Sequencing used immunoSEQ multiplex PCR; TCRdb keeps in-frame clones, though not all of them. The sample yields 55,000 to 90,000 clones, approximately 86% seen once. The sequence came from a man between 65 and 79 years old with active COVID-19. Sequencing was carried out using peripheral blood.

The CDR3 here is CASSQKGGAPVGNTIYF. CDR3 bases: TGTGCCAGCAGCCAAAAGGGCGGGGCCCCAGTCGGAAACACCATATATTTT. The chain joins TRBV3-1 (or the pseudogene TRBV3-2) to TRBJ1-3; the D gene is possibly TRBD1 (5 bases). Germline V lookup: CDR1 LGHDT, CDR2 YNNKEL (reference sequence). The ends were cut back, 2 bases at V and 4 bases at J, with 18 bases in the middle. CDR3 length: 17 residues.